This T cell receptor beta chain was obtained from a study of CD8 T cells in ankylosing spondylitis. Findings of the study overall: The clones that were linked to disease were reported to be significantly enriched in matched synovial fluid samples from ankylosing spondylitis patients. Disease-linked clones were CD8+ and relatively rare in peripheral blood. About 8 highly homologous variants made up a TCR beta motif that seemed to typify ankylosing spondylitis blood.

This clonotype was seen more than once but under ten times. Its target is unknown. The CDR3 consists of 13 residues. Unmatched junction bases numbered 5, after V lost 3 bases and J lost 3 bases. CDR1 GTSNPN and CDR2 SVGIG come from the germline V gene (reference sequence). Each TCR beta library was made by quantitative 5'-RACE that incorporated molecular barcodes. TCRdb recomputed calls from the 5' RACE reads with MiXCR, one row per CDR3 protein. The table has 150,000 to 200,000 distinct CDR3 sequences, around 20% seen once. What was sequenced was blood, either unsorted or a sorted T cell fraction (not recorded which). The chain uses TRBV30 and TRBJ2-7; 7 bases match TRBD1. The sequence came from a male donor with ankylosing spondylitis or in good health (not recorded which). In DNA, the CDR3 is TGTGCCTGGAGAACAACAGGGGTCTACGAGCAGTACTTC. Translation: CAWRTTGVYEQYF.